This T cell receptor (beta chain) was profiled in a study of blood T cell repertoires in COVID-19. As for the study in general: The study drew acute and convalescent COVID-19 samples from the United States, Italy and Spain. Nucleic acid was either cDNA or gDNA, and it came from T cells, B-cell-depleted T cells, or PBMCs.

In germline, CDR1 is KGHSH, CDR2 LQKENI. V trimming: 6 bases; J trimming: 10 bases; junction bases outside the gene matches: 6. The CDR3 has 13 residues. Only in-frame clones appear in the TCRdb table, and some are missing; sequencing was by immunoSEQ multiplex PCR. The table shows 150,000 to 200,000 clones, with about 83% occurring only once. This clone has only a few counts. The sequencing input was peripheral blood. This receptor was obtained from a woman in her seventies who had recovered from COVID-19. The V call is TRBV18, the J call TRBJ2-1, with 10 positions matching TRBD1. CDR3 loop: CASSADRGREQFF. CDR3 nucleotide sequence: TGTGCCAGCTCGGCCGACAGGGGGCGAGAGCAGTTCTTC.